This TCR beta chain originates from a study of cytomegalovirus exposure and HLA in healthy donors. General study findings and limits: Reports credit the classifier with highly specific, highly sensitive diagnosis of cytomegalovirus status. As confirmed in vitro, a few CMV-associated chains were specific for CMV antigens.

With respect to this clone: Its target is unknown.

The donors were part of the validation cohort of roughly 110 subjects. That cohort was separate from the first cohort, which comprised about 670 subjects. Repertoires were generated with immunoSEQ multiplex PCR, while TCRdb's copy carries only in-frame clones and drops some. The data show 110,000 to 150,000 clones, about 88% seen once. This CDR3 is 19 amino acids long. V shed 1 base and J 2 bases; nucleotides not matched to a gene: 14. Looked up from germline, CDR1 is SGHTS and CDR2 is YDEGEE. Sequencing was carried out using PBMCs. V and J are TRBV5-8 and TRBJ2-7; 11 nucleotides agree with TRBD1. The sequence derives from a woman aged 18-29 years in good health and CMV-seropositive. In DNA, the CDR3 is TGTGCCAGCAGCTTGCCCCAAGGGGGCGGGGGACAGGGGGCCTACGAGCAGTACTTC. This gives the protein CASSLPQGGGGQGAYEQYF.